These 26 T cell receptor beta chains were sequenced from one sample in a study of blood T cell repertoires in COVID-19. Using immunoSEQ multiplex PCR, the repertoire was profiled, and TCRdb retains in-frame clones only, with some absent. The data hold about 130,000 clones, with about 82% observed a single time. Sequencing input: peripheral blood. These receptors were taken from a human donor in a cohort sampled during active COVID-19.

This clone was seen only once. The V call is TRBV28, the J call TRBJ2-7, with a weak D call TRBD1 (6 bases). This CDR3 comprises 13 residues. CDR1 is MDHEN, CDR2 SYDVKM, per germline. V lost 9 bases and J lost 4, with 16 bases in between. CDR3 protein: CASTGPLPYEQYF. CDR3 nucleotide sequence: TGTGCCAGTACAGGGCCCCTTCCTTACGAGCAGTACTTC.

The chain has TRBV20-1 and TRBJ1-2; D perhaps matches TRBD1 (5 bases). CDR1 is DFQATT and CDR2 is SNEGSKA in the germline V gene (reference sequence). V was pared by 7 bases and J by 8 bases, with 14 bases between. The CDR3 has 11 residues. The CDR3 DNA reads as TGCAGTGTTGGGACTGGCCTCGGCTACACCTTC. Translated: CSVGTGLGYTF.

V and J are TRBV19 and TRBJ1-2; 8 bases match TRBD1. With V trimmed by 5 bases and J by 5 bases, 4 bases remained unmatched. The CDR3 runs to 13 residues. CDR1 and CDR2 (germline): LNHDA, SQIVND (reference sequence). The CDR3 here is CASSGDRRYGYTF. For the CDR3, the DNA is TGTGCCAGTAGTGGGGACAGGCGTTATGGCTACACCTTC.

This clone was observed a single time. CDR3 loop: CASSRLAGTYEQYF. The CDR3 nucleotides read TGTGCCAGCAGCCGACTAGCGGGGACCTACGAGCAGTACTTC. This chain links TRBV7-9 with TRBJ2-7; 11 bases line up with TRBD2. Germline V gene lookup returns CDR1 SEHNR and CDR2 FQNEAQ (reference sequence). CDR3 size: 14 residues. V gave up 5 bases and J gave up 2 bases; unmatched junction bases: 2.

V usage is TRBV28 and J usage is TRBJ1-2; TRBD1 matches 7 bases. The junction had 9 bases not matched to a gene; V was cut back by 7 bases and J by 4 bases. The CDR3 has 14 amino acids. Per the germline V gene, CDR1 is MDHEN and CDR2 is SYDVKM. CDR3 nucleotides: TGTGCCAGCACCCCAGGGGGGAGGTTCTATGGCTACACCTTC. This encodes CASTPGGRFYGYTF.

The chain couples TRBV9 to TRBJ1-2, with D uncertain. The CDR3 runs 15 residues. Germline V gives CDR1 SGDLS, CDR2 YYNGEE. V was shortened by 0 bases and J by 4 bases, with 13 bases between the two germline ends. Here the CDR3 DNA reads TGTGCCAGCAGCGTAGTGGGAGCACAGACCTATGGCTACACCTTC. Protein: CASSVVGAQTYGYTF. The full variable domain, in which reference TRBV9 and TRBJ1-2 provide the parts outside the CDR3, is DSGVTQTPKHLITATGQRVTLRCSPRSGDLSVYWYQQSLDQGLQFLIQYYNGEERAKGNILERFSAQQFPDLHSELNLSSLELGDSALYFCASSVVGAQTYGYTFGSGTRLTVV.

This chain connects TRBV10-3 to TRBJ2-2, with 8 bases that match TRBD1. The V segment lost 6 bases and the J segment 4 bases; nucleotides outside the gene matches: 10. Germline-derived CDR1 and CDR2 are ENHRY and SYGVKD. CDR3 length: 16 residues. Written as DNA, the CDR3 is TGTGCCATCAGAAAAACGACAGGGGCAGGCACCGGGGAGCTGTTTTTT. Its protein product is CAIRKTTGAGTGELFF.

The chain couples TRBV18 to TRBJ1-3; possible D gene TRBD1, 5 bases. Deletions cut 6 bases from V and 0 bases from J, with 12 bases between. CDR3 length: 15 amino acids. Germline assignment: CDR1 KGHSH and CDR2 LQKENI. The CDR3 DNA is TGTGCCAGCTCCCCTACGGGGGGCTCTGGAAACACCATATATTTT. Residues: CASSPTGGSGNTIYF.

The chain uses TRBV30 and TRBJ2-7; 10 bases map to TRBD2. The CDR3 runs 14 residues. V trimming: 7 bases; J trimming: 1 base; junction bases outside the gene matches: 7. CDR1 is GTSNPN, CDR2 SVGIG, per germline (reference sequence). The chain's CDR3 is CASQLAGHSYEQYF. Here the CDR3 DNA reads TGTGCCTCCCAACTAGCGGGGCATTCCTACGAGCAGTACTTC.

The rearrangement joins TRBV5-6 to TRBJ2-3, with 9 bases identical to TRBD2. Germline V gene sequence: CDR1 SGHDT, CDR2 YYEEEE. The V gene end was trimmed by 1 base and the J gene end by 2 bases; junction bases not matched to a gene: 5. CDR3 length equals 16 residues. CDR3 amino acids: CASSLWSGRTTDTQYF. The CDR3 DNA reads TGTGCCAGCAGCTTGTGGAGCGGGAGGACCACAGATACGCAGTATTTT.

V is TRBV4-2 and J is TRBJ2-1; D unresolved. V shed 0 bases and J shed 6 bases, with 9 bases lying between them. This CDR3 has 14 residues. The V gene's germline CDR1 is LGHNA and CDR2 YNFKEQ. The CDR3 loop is CASSQDRLVNEQFF. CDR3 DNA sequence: TGTGCCAGCAGCCAAGATCGCCTAGTCAATGAGCAGTTCTTC.

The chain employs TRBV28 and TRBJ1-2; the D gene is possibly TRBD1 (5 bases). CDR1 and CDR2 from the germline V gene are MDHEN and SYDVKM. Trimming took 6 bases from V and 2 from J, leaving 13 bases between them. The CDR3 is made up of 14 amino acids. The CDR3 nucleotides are TGTGCCAGCAGACCCTTGGGGGGGAACTATGGCTACACCTTC. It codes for CASRPLGGNYGYTF.

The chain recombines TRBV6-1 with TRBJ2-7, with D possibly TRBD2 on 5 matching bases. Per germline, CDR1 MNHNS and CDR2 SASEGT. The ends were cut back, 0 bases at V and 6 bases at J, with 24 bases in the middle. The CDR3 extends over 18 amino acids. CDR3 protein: CASSEALQRPSGEGEQYF. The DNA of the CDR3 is TGTGCCAGCAGTGAAGCGCTTCAGAGACCCAGCGGCGAGGGCGAGCAGTACTTC.

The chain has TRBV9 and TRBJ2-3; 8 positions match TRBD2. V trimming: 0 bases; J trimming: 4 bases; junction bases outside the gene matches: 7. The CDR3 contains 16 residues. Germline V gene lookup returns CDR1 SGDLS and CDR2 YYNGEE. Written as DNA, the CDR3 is TGTGCCAGCAGCGTAGCTCCGGCAGCGGGAGCAGATACGCAGTATTTT. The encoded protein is CASSVAPAAGADTQYF.

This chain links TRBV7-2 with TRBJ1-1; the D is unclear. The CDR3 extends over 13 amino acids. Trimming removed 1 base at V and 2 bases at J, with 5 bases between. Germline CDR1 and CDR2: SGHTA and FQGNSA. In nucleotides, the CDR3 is TGTGCCAGCAGCTTAGTTATCAACACTGAAGCTTTCTTT. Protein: CASSLVINTEAFF.

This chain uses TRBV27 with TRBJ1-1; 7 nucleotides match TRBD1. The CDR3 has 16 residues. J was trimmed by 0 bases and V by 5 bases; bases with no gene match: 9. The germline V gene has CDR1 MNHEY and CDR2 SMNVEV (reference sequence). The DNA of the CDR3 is TGTGCCAGCAGTACAATAAACAGGGGAATGAACACTGAAGCTTTCTTT. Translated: CASSTINRGMNTEAFF.

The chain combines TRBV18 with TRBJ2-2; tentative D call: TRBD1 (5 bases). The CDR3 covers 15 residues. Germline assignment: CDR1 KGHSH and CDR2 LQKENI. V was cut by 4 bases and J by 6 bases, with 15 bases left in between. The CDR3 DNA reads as TGTGCCAGCTCACGGGCAGGGTGGACCCCCGGGGAGCTGTTTTTT. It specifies CASSRAGWTPGELFF. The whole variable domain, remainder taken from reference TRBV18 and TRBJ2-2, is NAGVMQNPRHLVRRRGQEARLRCSPMKGHSHVYWYRQLPEEGLKFMVYLQKENIIDESGMPKERFSAEFPKEGPSILRIQQVVRGDSAAYFCASSRAGWTPGELFFGEGSRLTVL.

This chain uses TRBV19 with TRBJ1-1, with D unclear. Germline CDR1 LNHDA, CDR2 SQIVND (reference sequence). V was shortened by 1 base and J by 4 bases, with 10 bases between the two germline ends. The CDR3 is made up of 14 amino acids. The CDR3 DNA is TGTGCCAGTAGTATAGTGTCGAGCGGCACTGAAGCTTTCTTT. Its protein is CASSIVSSGTEAFF. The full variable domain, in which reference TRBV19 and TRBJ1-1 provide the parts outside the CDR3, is DGGITQSPKYLFRKEGQNVTLSCEQNLNHDAMYWYRQDPGQGLRLIYYSQIVNDFQKGDIAEGYSVSREKKESFPLTVTSAQKNPTAFYLCASSIVSSGTEAFFGQGTRLTVV.

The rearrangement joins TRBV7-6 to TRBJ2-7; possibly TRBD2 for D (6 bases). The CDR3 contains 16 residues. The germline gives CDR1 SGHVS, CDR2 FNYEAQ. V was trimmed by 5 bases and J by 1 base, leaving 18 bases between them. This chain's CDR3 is CASSPQSGLTSYEQYF. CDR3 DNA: TGTGCCAGCAGCCCCCAAAGCGGACTAACTTCCTACGAGCAGTACTTC.

CDR3 sequence reads: CASSYARDRYEQYF. CDR3 DNA sequence: TGTGCCAGCAGTTATGCCCGGGACAGGTACGAGCAGTACTTC. This chain joins TRBV6-5 and TRBJ2-7; 8 nucleotides match TRBD1. The trim removed 3 bases at V and 4 bases at J, leaving 5 bases unmatched. Germline V gives CDR1 MNHEY, CDR2 SVGAGI. This CDR3 is 14 amino acids long.

DNA for the CDR3: TGTGCCAGTAGTACCAGTCGGACAGGGATTCAGCCCCAGCATTTT. It codes for CASSTSRTGIQPQHF. The genes are TRBV19 and TRBJ1-5; 8 bases are a match to TRBD1. Germline V CDR1 and CDR2: LNHDA, SQIVND (reference sequence). V trimming: 4 bases; J trimming: 6 bases; junction bases outside the gene matches: 8. The CDR3 is 15 amino acids.

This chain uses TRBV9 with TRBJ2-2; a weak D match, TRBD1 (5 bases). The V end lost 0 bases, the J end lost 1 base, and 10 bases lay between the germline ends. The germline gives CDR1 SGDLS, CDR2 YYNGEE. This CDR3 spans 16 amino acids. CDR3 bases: TGTGCCAGCAGCGTAGGGTCAGGGATGAACACCGGGGAGCTGTTTTTT. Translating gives CASSVGSGMNTGELFF. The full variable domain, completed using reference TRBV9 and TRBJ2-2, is DSGVTQTPKHLITATGQRVTLRCSPRSGDLSVYWYQQSLDQGLQFLIQYYNGEERAKGNILERFSAQQFPDLHSELNLSSLELGDSALYFCASSVGSGMNTGELFFGEGSRLTVL.

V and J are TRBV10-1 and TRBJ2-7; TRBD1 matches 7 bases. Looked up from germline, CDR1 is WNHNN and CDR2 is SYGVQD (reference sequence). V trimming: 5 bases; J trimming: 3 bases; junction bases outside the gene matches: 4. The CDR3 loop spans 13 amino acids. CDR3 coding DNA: TGCGCCAGCAGTAAGGCAGGGGGCTACGAGCAGTACTTC. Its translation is CASSKAGGYEQYF.

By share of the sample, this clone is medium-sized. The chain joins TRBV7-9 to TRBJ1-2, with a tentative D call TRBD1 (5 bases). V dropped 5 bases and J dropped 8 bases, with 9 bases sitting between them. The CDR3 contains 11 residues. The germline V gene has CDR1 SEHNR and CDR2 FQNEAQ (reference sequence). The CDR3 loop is CASSPGYGYTF. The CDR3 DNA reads TGTGCCAGCAGCCCAGGGTACGGCTACACCTTC.

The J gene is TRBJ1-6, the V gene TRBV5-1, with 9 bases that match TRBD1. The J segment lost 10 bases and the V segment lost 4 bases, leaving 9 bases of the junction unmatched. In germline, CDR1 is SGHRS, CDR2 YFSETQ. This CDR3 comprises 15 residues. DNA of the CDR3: TGCGCCAGCAGCGCCTCGGGACAGGGTGAATCACCCCTCCACTTT. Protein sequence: CASSASGQGESPLHF.

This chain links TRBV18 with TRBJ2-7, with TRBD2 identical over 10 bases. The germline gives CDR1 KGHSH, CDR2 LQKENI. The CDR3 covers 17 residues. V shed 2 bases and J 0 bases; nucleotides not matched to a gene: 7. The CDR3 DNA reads TGTGCCAGCTCACCAAGGATTACTAGCGGGAACTCCTACGAGCAGTACTTC. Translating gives CASSPRITSGNSYEQYF.